This TCR beta chain was captured in a study of shared clonotypes between healthy human individuals. Whole-study context: The donor group consisted of two women and a few men, aged 18 to 49. The plates for each donor numbered three CD4 naive, three CD4 memory, two CD8 naive and one CD8 memory. Broader study findings: Clonotype sharing across several donors was observed for 4% to 5.5% of naive CD4 clonotypes. A generally larger estimated richness was seen in naive subsets than in memory subsets.

Repertoires were generated with immunoSEQ multiplex PCR, while TCRdb's copy carries only in-frame clones and drops some. The sample comprises about 2,200,000 clones, 90% to 95% of which are singletons, and more than 1.5% rests with the top ten. For this clone: Antigen unknown. The sample holds other DNA sequences that translate to the same CDR3.

CD45RO-negative, CCR7-positively selected cells formed the naive CD8 fraction, excluding terminally differentiated effector memory CD45RA+ cells. The ends were cut back, 2 bases at V and 5 bases at J, with 6 bases in the middle. The germline V gene has CDR1 MRHNA and CDR2 SNTAGT. The CDR3 contains 12 residues. This TCR was recovered from a man between 18 and 29 years old in good health. Some clones in this sample may be carry-over from other donors' samples. The rearrangement uses TRBV6-4 and TRBJ1-2, with D possibly being TRBD1 (5 bases). The sample taken for sequencing was naive CD8+ T cells from PBMCs. This CDR3 reads CASSDRGYGYTF. CDR3 sequence (DNA): TGTGCCAGCAGTGACAGGGGTTATGGCTACACCTTC.